This entry lists 31 T cell receptor beta chains sequenced from one sample in a study of regulatory T cells in long-lasting Graves disease. Investigators prepared the TCR beta libraries by applying iRepertoire HTBI primers and Arm-PCR of CDR3 regions. TCRdb re-called the multiplex PCR reads through MiXCR, storing one row per CDR3 protein. This table has approximately 400,000 distinct CDR3 sequences, about 15% appearing once. Described time point: newly diagnosed GD, antithyroid drugs for less than 3 months. With RNA extracted from PBMCs as input, the TCR library was made. These data were also filed under a second study, of T cells in Graves' hyperthyroidism and ophthalmopathy.

The sample was peripheral blood mononuclear cells (PBMCs), taken at new diagnosis, from a patient treated with antithyroid drugs. These receptors all stem from a woman aged 40-49 years with Graves disease.

This clonotype came up many times. The chain employs TRBV6-1 and TRBJ1-5; D gene ambiguous. The CDR3 has 17 amino acids. Between the trimmed V and J ends, which lost 6 bases and 0 bases, there was a span of 18 bases. Germline-derived CDR1 and CDR2 are MNHNS and SASEGT. The CDR3 sequence is CASSLDTTVYSNQPQHF. CDR3 bases: TGTGCCAGCAGCCTCGACACAACAGTATATAGCAATCAGCCCCAGCATTTT.

This clonotype came up many times. This chain connects TRBV30 to TRBJ2-3; the D gene is possibly TRBD2 (6 bases). This CDR3 has 14 amino acids. Trimming cost V 0 bases and J 0 bases, with 7 bases left between them. Germline V gene data show CDR1 as GTSNPN and CDR2 as SVGIG (reference sequence). CDR3 bases: TGTGCCTGGAGTGTTGCGGGAAGCACAGATACGCAGTATTTT. This encodes CAWSVAGSTDTQYF.

In this sample, this clonotype turned up many times. The chain couples TRBV7-2 to TRBJ2-7; 10 positions agree with TRBD2. With V trimmed by 5 bases and J by 0 bases, 7 bases remained unmatched. The germline gives CDR1 SGHTA, CDR2 FQGNSA. This CDR3 spans 16 amino acids. CDR3: CASSPSASGSSYEQYF. The CDR3 DNA follows: TGTGCCAGCAGCCCAAGTGCTAGCGGGAGCTCCTACGAGCAGTACTTC.

This clonotype has only one observation. The V and J genes are TRBV2 and TRBJ2-7; D gene ambiguous. Germline CDR1 is SNHLY and CDR2 is FYNNEI. The CDR3 sequence is 12 residues long. The CDR3 bases are TGTGTCGTTTTTGGGTCATCCTACGAGCAGTACTTC. It translates to CVVFGSSYEQYF.

This sequence joins TRBV6-2 or TRBV6-3 and TRBJ1-2; D gene ambiguous. With 5 bases removed from V and 8 bases from J, the gap between germline ends came to 15 bases. The germline CDR1 and CDR2 sequences are MNHEY and SVGEGT. This CDR3 region has 13 residues. The chain's CDR3 is CASSDPYGYGYTF. In DNA, the CDR3 is TGTGCCAGCAGTGACCCATATGGCTACGGCTACACCTTC.

This clonotype has ten or more counts. The rearrangement joins TRBV9 to TRBJ2-3; 9 nucleotides agree with TRBD1. V trimming: 4 bases; J trimming: 7 bases; junction bases outside the gene matches: 13. This CDR3 is 16 amino acids long. CDR1 is SGDLS, CDR2 YYNGEE, per germline. CDR3 loop: CASSPRTGGELNTQYF. The CDR3 bases are TGTGCCAGCAGCCCCAGAACAGGGGGCGAGTTGAATACGCAGTATTTT.

The table lists this clonotype with a few counts. The chain links TRBV28 to TRBJ2-2; D is unclear. Trimming removed 3 bases at V and 6 bases at J, with 5 bases between. Per germline, CDR1 MDHEN and CDR2 SYDVKM. This CDR3 is 12 amino acids long. The CDR3 coding sequence is TGTGCCAGCAGTTTTTTACCCGGGGAGCTGTTTTTT. This sequence encodes CASSFLPGELFF.

This clonotype was recorded many times. The chain is built from TRBV12-3 or TRBV12-4 and TRBJ2-1, with D maybe TRBD1 (5 bases). The CDR3 extends over 14 amino acids. V lost 7 bases to trimming and J lost 7 bases, with 17 bases between them. The CDR3 DNA sequence: TGTGCCAGCACCCCTTACGTTAGGGGAAATGAGCAGTTCTTC. This gives the protein CASTPYVRGNEQFF.

As regards this clonotype: A read error may explain this, as a much larger clone is one base away. The rearrangement uses TRBV6-5 and TRBJ2-2, with D perhaps TRBD2 (6 bases). The germline V gene has CDR1 MNHEY and CDR2 SVGAGI. V lost 1 base to trimming and J lost 6 bases, with 9 bases between them. The CDR3 length is 14 residues. CDR3: CASSYLTGAGELFF. CDR3 DNA: TGTGCCAGCAGTTACTTGACGGGAGCCGGGGAGCTGTTTTTT.

This clonotype has just one count. The rearrangement joins TRBV2 to TRBJ1-5; D is undetermined. CDR3 size: 13 residues. CDR1 is SNHLY, CDR2 FYNNEI, per germline. V lost 5 bases and J 3 bases, leaving 8 bases between the germline ends. CDR3 DNA sequence: TGTGCCAGCAGTCGGGCCATCAATCAGCCCCAGCATTTT. Its protein product is CASSRAINQPQHF.

At least ten counts were recorded for this clonotype. The chain links TRBV28 to TRBJ2-5, with TRBD1 matching 12 bases. Trimming took 5 bases from V and 4 from J; bases not matched to a gene: 5. The CDR3 length is 15 residues. CDR1 is MDHEN, CDR2 SYDVKM, per germline. This CDR3 reads CASSTGTGGVETQYF. The CDR3 coding sequence is TGTGCCAGCAGTACCGGGACAGGGGGCGTAGAGACCCAGTACTTC.

At least ten counts were recorded for this clonotype. The chain employs TRBV6-9 and TRBJ2-1; D gene uncertain. The length of the CDR3 is 12 residues. Germline CDR1 MNHGY, CDR2 SVAAGI. V dropped 3 bases and J dropped 10 bases, with 10 bases sitting between them. The CDR3 nucleotides are TGTGCCAGCAGTTACATTGAGGAAGAGCAGTTCTTC. It is translated as CASSYIEEEQFF.

In this sample, this clonotype turned up many times. The chain carries TRBV7-3 and TRBJ2-1, with 9 nucleotides matching TRBD2. CDR3 size: 14 residues. With 3 bases clipped from V and 5 bases from J, the junction kept 2 bases outside the gene matches. The V gene's germline CDR1 is SGHTA and CDR2 FQGTGA. The CDR3 nucleotides are TGTGCCAGCAGCTTTTTAGCGGGAGACAATGAGCAGTTCTTC. Translating it yields CASSFLAGDNEQFF.

This clonotype has only a few counts. The rearrangement links TRBV4-2 to TRBJ2-1; the D is unclear. V was cut by 0 bases and J by 3 bases, with 6 bases left in between. Looked up from germline, CDR1 is LGHNA and CDR2 is YNFKEQ. The CDR3 covers 14 residues. The CDR3 bases are TGTGCCAGCAGCCAAGACAGCAACTACAATGAGCAGTTCTTC. Translated, it gives CASSQDSNYNEQFF.

The sample holds a few counts of this clonotype. Written as DNA, the CDR3 is TGTGCCAGCAACAAAGCGGGACGCACCTACGAGCAGTACTTC. Protein: CASNKAGRTYEQYF. The chain couples TRBV28 to TRBJ2-7; 7 bases map to TRBD2. The CDR3 is made up of 14 amino acids. V gave up 7 bases and J gave up 2 bases; unmatched junction bases: 8. Germline loops: CDR1 MDHEN, CDR2 SYDVKM.

This clonotype appeared many times. The chain links TRBV20-1 to TRBJ2-6; D is uncertain. CDR3 length: 16 amino acids. The germline V and J ends were trimmed by 1 base and 2 bases, with 12 bases remaining between them. Germline CDR1 reads DFQATT; CDR2 reads SNEGSKA (reference sequence). CDR3 bases: TGCAGTGCTAGAGGTCGGAATACAGCTGGGGCCAACGTCCTGACTTTC. Amino acid sequence: CSARGRNTAGANVLTF.

A few counts support this clonotype. This chain uses TRBV12-3 or TRBV12-4 with TRBJ2-3; D unresolved. Trimming took off 3 bases at V and 8 bases at J, with 18 bases between the two ends. There are 15 residues in the CDR3. The chain's CDR3 is CASSLENQPTGTQYF. CDR3 sequence (DNA): TGTGCCAGCAGTTTGGAGAACCAACCCACCGGTACGCAGTATTTT.

A remark on this clonotype: One end of the junction fails to match germline, which may point to a read error. V and J are TRBV29-1 and TRBJ1-5; D is ambiguous. The length of the CDR3 is 14 residues. Per the germline V gene, CDR1 is SQVTM and CDR2 is ANQGSEA. CDR3 in DNA: TGCAGCGTTACTGACACCCCCGGGAGTCAGCCCCGGCATTTT. Translating it yields CSVTDTPGSQPRHF. The full variable domain, in which reference TRBV29-1 and TRBJ1-5 provide the parts outside the CDR3, is SAVISQKPSRDICQRGTSLTIQCQVDSQVTMMFWYRQQPGQSLTLIATANQGSEATYESGFVIDKFPISRPNLTFSTLTVSNMSPEDSSIYLCSVTDTPGSQPRHFGDGTRLSIL.

In this sample, this clonotype turned up many times. This sequence joins TRBV11-3 and TRBJ2-1, with TRBD1 matching over 7 bases. The V segment lost 0 bases and the J segment 9 bases; nucleotides outside the gene matches: 2. This CDR3 contains 13 residues. Germline-derived CDR1 and CDR2 are SGHNT and YENEEA. Here the CDR3 reads CASSLENRGEQFF. CDR3 nucleotides: TGTGCCAGCAGCTTAGAAAACAGGGGTGAGCAGTTCTTC.

This clonotype has more than one count but fewer than ten. The V and J genes are TRBV2 and TRBJ2-7, with TRBD2 matching over 15 bases. This CDR3 is built from 16 residues. Germline V gene sequence: CDR1 SNHLY, CDR2 FYNNEI. V trimming: 5 bases; J trimming: 3 bases; junction bases outside the gene matches: 5. Written as DNA, the CDR3 is TGTGCCAGCAGTCCCGGGACTAGCGGGAGGTTCTACGAGCAGTACTTC. Residues: CASSPGTSGRFYEQYF.

This clonotype was counted at least ten times. The chain has TRBV11-3 and TRBJ2-3; possible D gene TRBD1, 7 bases. This CDR3 spans 14 amino acids. Per germline, CDR1 SGHNT and CDR2 YENEEA. V was cut by 5 bases and J by 2 bases, with 11 bases left in between. For the CDR3, the DNA is TGTGCCAGCAGCGCGGGACAGATCACAGATACGCAGTATTTT. This gives the protein CASSAGQITDTQYF.

This clonotype showed up many times. V is TRBV20-1 and J is TRBJ2-5, with 11 bases aligning to TRBD2. The V gene's germline CDR1 is DFQATT and CDR2 SNEGSKA (reference sequence). J gave up 5 bases and V 2 bases, and 1 base lay outside the gene matches. This CDR3 has 13 residues. For the CDR3, the DNA is TGCAGTGCTAGACTAGCGGGAGGTGAGACCCAGTACTTC. Its translation is CSARLAGGETQYF.

This clonotype has at least ten counts. This chain connects TRBV5-4 to TRBJ2-7; D might be TRBD2 (6 bases). There are 15 residues in the CDR3. With 0 bases removed from V and 3 bases from J, the gap between germline ends came to 13 bases. The germline V gene has CDR1 SGHNT and CDR2 YYREEE (reference sequence). CDR3 loop: CASSLATGLGYEQYF. In DNA, the CDR3 is TGTGCCAGCAGCTTGGCCACGGGACTGGGCTACGAGCAGTACTTC.

This clonotype was counted at least ten times. The rearrangement links TRBV27 to TRBJ1-2; D possibly corresponds to TRBD1 (5 bases). Germline CDR1 is MNHEY and CDR2 is SMNVEV (reference sequence). The ends were cut back, 5 bases at V and 5 bases at J, with 24 bases in the middle. The CDR3 covers 17 residues. CDR3 loop: CASSTSWTLPGKYGYTF. As DNA, the CDR3 is TGTGCCAGCAGTACTTCCTGGACACTACCGGGCAAATATGGCTACACCTTC.

Turning to this clonotype: A much larger clonotype is one base distant, so this may be a read error. The chain carries TRBV12-3 or TRBV12-4 and TRBJ2-1; D is possibly TRBD2 (6 bases). Trimming took off 5 bases at V and 5 bases at J, with 16 bases between the two ends. This CDR3 has 15 amino acids. DNA of the CDR3: TGTGCCAGCAGTCCAGAGGGACTTAAAGACAATGAGCAGTTCTTC. Amino acid sequence: CASSPEGLKDNEQFF.

This clonotype was observed at least ten times. The CDR3 region is CASSIITPGLATGELFF. The CDR3 nucleotides are TGTGCCAGTAGCATTATTACACCGGGACTAGCCACCGGGGAGCTGTTTTTT. The chain has TRBV19 and TRBJ2-2, with 9 bases matching TRBD2. V was clipped by 6 bases and J by 4 bases; unmatched bases: 12. Germline CDR1 LNHDA, CDR2 SQIVND (reference sequence). This CDR3 is 17 amino acids long.

This clonotype was seen many times. The rearrangement joins TRBV11-3 to TRBJ2-3; TRBD1 or TRBD2 may be the D gene (5 bases each). The CDR3 consists of 15 residues. Germline V gene data show CDR1 as SGHNT and CDR2 as YENEEA. Between the trimmed V and J ends, which lost 5 bases and 5 bases, there was a span of 17 bases. The CDR3 sequence: CASSELGVRLDTQYF. The CDR3 nucleotides are TGTGCCAGCAGCGAATTGGGGGTTCGGCTAGATACGCAGTATTTT.

This clonotype turned up a few times. The chain's CDR3 is CASPRKRLRGTDTQYF. CDR3 sequence (DNA): TGTGCCAGCCCCAGGAAGCGGCTCAGAGGCACAGATACGCAGTATTTT. J is TRBJ2-3 and V is TRBV27, with D tentatively TRBD2 (5 bases). The V gene's germline CDR1 is MNHEY and CDR2 SMNVEV (reference sequence). V was pared by 8 bases and J by 1 base, with 19 bases between. This CDR3 has 16 residues.

This clonotype was seen more than once but under ten times. A much bigger clone sits one base away, suggesting this may be a read error. Since no conserved phenylalanine or tryptophan closes the CDR3, a read error is the likely cause. The chain combines TRBV2 with TRBJ1-6; no clear D gene. V lost 3 bases to trimming and J lost 5 bases, with 14 bases between them. The CDR3 is made up of 16 amino acids. Germline V gene lookup returns CDR1 SNHLY and CDR2 FYNNEI. The CDR3 nucleotides are TGTGCCAGCAGTGAGGGGTTGCGCTCTGATAATTCACCCCTCCACCTT. Its translation is CASSEGLRSDNSPLHL.

This clonotype was seen ten or more times. J is TRBJ1-2 and V is TRBV20-1, with 8 bases fitting TRBD1. CDR3 length: 16 residues. J was trimmed by 3 bases and V by 3 bases; bases with no gene match: 12. CDR1 and CDR2 (germline): DFQATT, SNEGSKA (reference sequence). DNA for the CDR3: TGCAGTGCTAGGTCAGGGGGCGCGGATAAGGACTATGGCTACACCTTC. Protein: CSARSGGADKDYGYTF.

The genes are TRBV28 and TRBJ2-7; the D gene is possibly TRBD1 (5 bases). Germline V lookup: CDR1 MDHEN, CDR2 SYDVKM. V dropped 4 bases and J dropped 7 bases, with 11 bases sitting between them. CDR3 length: 12 amino acids. The CDR3 region is CASSSGPGEQYF. The CDR3 nucleotides are TGTGCCAGCAGTTCAGGGCCTGGGGAGCAGTACTTC.